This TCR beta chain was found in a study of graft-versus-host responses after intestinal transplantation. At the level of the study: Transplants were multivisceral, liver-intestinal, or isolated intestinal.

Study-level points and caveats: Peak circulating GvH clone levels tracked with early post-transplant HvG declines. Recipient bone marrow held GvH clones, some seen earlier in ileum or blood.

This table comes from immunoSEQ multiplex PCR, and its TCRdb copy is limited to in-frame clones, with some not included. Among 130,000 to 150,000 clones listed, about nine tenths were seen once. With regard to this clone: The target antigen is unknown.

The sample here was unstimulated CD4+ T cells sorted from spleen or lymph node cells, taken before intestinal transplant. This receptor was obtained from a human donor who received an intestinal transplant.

The CDR3 DNA is TGCGCCAGCAGCCAAGAGCGAGGGGGCTATGGCTACACCTTC. This translates into CASSQERGGYGYTF. The rearrangement links TRBV4-1 to TRBJ1-2; TRBD1 is a possible D gene (6 bases). V lost 0 bases to trimming and J lost 4 bases, with 9 bases between them. The CDR3 covers 14 residues. Germline V gene data show CDR1 as MGHRA and CDR2 as YSYEKL.